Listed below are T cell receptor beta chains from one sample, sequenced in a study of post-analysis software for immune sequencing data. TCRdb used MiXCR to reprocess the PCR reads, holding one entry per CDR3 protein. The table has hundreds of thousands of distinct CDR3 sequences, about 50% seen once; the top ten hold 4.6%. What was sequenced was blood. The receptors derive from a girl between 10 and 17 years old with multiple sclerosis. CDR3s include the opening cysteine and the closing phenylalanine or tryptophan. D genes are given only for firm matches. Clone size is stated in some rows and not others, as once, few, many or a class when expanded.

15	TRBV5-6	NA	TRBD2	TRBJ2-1	TGTGCCAGCAGCCAGAGGACTAGCGGGAGGGATGAGCAGTTCTTC	CASSQRTSGRDEQFF
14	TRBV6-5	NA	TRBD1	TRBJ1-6	TGTGCCAGCAGTTACACGACAGGGGGATCACCCCTCCACTTT	CASSYTTGGSPLHF
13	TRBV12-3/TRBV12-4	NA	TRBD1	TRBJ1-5	TGTGCCAGCAGGACAGGGGTTGATCAGCCCCAGCATTTT	CASRTGVDQPQHF
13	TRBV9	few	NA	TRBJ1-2	TGTGCCAGCAGCCGAGATGCTAACTATGGCTACACCTTC	CASSRDANYGYTF
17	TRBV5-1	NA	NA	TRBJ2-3	TGCGCCAGCAGCTTGGGGGGCCCCCAGGTGGGCACAGATACGCAGTATTTT	CASSLGGPQVGTDTQYF
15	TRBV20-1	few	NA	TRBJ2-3	TGCAGTGCTATCGCGATAGCGGTCTTCACAGATACGCAGTATTTT	CSAIAIAVFTDTQYF
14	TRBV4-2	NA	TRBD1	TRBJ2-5	TGTGCCAGCAGCCAAAACAGGGGGAAGGAGACCCAGTACTTC	CASSQNRGKETQYF
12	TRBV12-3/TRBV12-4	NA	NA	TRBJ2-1	TGTGCCAGCACGGGGACAAACAATGAGCAGTTCTTC	CASTGTNNEQFF
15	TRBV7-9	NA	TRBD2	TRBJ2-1	TGTGCCAGCAGCTTGCGGACTAGCGTATACAATGAGCAGTTCTTC	CASSLRTSVYNEQFF
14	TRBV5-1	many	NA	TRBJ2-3	TGTGCCAGCAGCTCCGGGACGGGCACAGATACGCAGTATTTT	CASSSGTGTDTQYF
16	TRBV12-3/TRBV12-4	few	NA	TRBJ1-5	TGTGCCAGCAGCCGAGGTAGGGGGGGCGCGGATCAGCCCCAGCATTTT	CASSRGRGGADQPQHF
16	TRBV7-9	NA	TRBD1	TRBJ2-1	TGTGCCAGCAGCTGGCCGGGGACAGGGGATGGGAATGAGCAGTTCTTC	CASSWPGTGDGNEQFF
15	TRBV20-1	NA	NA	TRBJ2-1	TGCAGTGCAAGCCGAAGAGGGACTCTATACAATGAGCAGTTCTTC	CSASRRGTLYNEQFF
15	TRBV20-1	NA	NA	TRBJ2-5	TGCAGTGCCTCAACCCTTGTTGCGGGCCAAGAGACCCAGTACTTC	CSASTLVAGQETQYF
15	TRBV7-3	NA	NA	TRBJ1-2	TGTGCCAGCAGCGAAGGGGGGGGTACTAACTATGGCTACACCTTC	CASSEGGGTNYGYTF
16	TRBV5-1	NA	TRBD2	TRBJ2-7	TGCGCCAGCAGCTTAAATCGACTAGCGGTCTCCTACGAGCAGTACTTC	CASSLNRLAVSYEQYF